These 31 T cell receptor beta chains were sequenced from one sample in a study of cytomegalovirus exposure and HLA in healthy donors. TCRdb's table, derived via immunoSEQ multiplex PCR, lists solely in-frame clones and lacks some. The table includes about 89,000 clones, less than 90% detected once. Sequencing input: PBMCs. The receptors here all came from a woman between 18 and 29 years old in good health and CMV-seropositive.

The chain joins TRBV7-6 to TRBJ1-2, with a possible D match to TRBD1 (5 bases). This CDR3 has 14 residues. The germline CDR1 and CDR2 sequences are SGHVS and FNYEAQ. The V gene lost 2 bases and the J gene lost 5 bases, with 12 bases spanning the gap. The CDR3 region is CASSLTQEGYGYTF. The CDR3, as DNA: TGTGCCAGCAGCTTAACACAGGAGGGGTATGGCTACACCTTC.

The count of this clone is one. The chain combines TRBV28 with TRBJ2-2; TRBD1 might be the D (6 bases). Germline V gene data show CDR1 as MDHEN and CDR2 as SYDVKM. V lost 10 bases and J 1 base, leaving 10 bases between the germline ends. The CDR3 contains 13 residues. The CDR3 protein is CATSTGNTGELFF. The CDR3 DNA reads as TGTGCCACATCGACAGGGAACACCGGGGAGCTGTTTTTT. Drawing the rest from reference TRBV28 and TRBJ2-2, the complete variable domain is DVKVTQSSRYLVKRTGEKVFLECVQDMDHENMFWYRQDPGLGLRLIYFSYDVKMKEKGDIPEGYSVSREKKERFSLILESASTNQTSMYLCATSTGNTGELFFGEGSRLTVL.

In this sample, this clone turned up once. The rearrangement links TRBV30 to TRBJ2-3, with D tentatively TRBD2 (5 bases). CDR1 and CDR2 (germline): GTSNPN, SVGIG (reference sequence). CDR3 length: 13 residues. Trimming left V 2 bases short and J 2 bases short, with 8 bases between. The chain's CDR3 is CAWSLGLTDTQYF. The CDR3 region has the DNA TGTGCCTGGAGTTTAGGACTCACAGATACGCAGTATTTT.

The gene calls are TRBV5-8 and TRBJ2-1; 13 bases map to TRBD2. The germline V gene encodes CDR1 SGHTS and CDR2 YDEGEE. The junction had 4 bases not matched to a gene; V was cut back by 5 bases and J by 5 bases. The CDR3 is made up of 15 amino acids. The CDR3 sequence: CASSSGTSGDNEQFF. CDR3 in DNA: TGTGCCAGCAGTTCCGGGACTAGCGGGGACAATGAGCAGTTCTTC.

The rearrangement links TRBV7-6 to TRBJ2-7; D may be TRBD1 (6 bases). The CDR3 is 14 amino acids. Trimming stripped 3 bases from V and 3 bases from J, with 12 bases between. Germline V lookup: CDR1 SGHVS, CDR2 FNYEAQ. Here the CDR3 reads CASSFGDRFYEQYF. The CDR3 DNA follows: TGTGCCAGCAGCTTTGGTGACAGGTTCTACGAGCAGTACTTC.

For the CDR3, the DNA is TGTGCCAGCACCGCCGGGGTCGGCACTGAAGCTTTCTTT. It is translated as CASTAGVGTEAFF. This rearrangement joins TRBV7-3 to TRBJ1-1; D unclear. The CDR3 runs 13 residues. V was trimmed by 7 bases and J by 4 bases, leaving 13 bases between them. The germline CDR1 and CDR2 sequences are SGHTA and FQGTGA.

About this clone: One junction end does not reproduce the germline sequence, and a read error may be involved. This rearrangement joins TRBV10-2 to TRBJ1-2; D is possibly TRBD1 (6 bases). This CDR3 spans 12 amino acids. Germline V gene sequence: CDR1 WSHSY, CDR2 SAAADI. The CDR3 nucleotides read TGCGCCACCTCCGGAGGAACAGGGATTTACCACTTC. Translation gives CATSGGTGIYHF.

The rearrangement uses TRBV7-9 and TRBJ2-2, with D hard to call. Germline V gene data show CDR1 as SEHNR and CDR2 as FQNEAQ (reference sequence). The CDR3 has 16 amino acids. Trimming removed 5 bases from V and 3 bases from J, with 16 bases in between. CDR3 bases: TGTGCCAGCAGCCCCCTTGTGGGCCAGGACACCGGGGAGCTGTTTTTT. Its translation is CASSPLVGQDTGELFF. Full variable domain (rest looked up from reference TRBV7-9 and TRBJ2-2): DTGVSQNPRHKITKRGQNVTFRCDPISEHNRLYWYRQTLGQGPEFLTYFQNEAQLEKSRLLSDRFSAERPKGSFSTLEIQRTEQGDSAMYLCASSPLVGQDTGELFFGEGSRLTVL.

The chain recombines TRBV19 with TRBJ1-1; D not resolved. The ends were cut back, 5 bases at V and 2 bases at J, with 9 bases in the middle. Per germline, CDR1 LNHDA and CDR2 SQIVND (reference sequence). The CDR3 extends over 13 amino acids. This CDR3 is CASSYGPNTEAFF. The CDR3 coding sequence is TGTGCCAGTAGTTATGGGCCCAACACTGAAGCTTTCTTT.

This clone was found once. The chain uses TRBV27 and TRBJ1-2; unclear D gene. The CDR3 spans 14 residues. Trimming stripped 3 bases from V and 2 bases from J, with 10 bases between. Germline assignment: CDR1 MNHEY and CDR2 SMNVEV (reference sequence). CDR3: CASSFTETNYGYTF. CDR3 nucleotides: TGTGCCAGCAGTTTTACAGAAACGAACTATGGCTACACCTTC.

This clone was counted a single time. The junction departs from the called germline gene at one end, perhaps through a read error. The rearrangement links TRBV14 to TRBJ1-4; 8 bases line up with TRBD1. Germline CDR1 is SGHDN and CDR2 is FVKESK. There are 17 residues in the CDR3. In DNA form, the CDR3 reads TGTGCCAGCAGCCAACTACCTCGGACAGGGAGATATGAGAAACTGTTTTTT. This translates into CASSQLPRTGRYEKLFF.

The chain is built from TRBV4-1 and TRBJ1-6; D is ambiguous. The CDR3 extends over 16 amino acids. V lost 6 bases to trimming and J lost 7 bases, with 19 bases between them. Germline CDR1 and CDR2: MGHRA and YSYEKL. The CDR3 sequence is CASRDGIKLENSPLHF. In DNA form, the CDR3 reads TGCGCCAGCAGAGACGGGATTAAGTTGGAGAATTCACCCCTCCACTTT.

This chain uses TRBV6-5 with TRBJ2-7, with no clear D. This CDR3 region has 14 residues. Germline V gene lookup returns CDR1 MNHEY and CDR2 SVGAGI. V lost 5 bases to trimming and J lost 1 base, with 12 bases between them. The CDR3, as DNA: TGTGCCAGCAGTCTCAAAGCCACTTCCTACGAGCAGTACTTC. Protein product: CASSLKATSYEQYF.

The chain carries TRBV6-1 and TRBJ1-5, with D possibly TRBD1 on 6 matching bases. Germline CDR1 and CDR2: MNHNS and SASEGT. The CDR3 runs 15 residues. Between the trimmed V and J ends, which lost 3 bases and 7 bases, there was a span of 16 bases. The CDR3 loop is CASSDRGGAGQPQHF. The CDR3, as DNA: TGTGCCAGCAGTGACCGGGGGGGGGCCGGGCAGCCCCAGCATTTT.

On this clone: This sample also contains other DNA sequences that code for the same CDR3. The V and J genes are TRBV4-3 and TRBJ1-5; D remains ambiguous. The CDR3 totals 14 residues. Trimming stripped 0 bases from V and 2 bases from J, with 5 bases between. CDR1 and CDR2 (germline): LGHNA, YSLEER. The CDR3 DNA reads TGCGCCAGCAGCCAAGATCGGGGCAATCAGCCCCAGCATTTT. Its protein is CASSQDRGNQPQHF.

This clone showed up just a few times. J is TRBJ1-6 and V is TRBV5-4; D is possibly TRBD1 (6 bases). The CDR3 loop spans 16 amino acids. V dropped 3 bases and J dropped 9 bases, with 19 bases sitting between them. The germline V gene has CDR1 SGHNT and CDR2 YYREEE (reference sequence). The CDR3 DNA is TGTGCCAGCAGCTCGGGGGCAGCGGGGGGTCGTTCACCCCTCCACTTT. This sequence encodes CASSSGAAGGRSPLHF.

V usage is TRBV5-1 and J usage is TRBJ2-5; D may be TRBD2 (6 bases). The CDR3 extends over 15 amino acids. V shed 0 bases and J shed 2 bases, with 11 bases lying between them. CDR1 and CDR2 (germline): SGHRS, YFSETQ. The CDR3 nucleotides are TGCGCCAGCAGCTTGGCACCGGGACTTCAAGAGACCCAGTACTTC. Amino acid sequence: CASSLAPGLQETQYF.

Here the CDR3 reads CASSLESSGGVLTDTQYF. As DNA, the CDR3 is TGTGCCAGCAGCTTGGAGTCTAGCGGGGGGGTCCTCACAGATACGCAGTATTTT. V usage is TRBV5-5 and J usage is TRBJ2-3; TRBD2 matches at 12 bases. The V and J ends lost 0 bases and 2 bases, in that order; junction bases with no gene match: 7. Germline V gene lookup returns CDR1 SGHKS and CDR2 YYEKEE (reference sequence). This CDR3 region has 18 residues.

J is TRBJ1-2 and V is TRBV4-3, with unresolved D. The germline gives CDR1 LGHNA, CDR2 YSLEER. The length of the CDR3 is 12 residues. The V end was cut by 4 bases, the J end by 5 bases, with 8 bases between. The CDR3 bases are TGCGCCAGCAGCCTATCGGGGTATGGCTACACCTTC. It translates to CASSLSGYGYTF.

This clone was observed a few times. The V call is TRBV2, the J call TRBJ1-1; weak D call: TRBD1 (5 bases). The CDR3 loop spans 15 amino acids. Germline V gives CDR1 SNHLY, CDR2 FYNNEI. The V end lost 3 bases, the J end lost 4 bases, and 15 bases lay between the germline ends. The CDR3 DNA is TGTGCCAGCAGTGATCAGGGAGGAGGTGGCACTGAAGCTTTCTTT. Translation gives CASSDQGGGGTEAFF.

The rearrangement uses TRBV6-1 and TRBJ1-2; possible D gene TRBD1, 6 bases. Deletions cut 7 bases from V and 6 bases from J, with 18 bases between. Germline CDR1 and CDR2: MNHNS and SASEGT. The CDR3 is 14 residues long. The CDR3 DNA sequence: TGTGCCAGCACCGTAGGGGGGGATCGGGATGGCTACACCTTC. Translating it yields CASTVGGDRDGYTF.

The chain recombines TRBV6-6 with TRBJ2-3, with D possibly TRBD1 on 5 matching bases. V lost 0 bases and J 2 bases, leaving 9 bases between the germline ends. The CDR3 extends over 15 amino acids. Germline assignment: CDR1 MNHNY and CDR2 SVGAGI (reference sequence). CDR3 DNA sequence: TGTGCCAGCAGTTACTCTGGGGCCCACACAGATACGCAGTATTTT. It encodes CASSYSGAHTDTQYF.

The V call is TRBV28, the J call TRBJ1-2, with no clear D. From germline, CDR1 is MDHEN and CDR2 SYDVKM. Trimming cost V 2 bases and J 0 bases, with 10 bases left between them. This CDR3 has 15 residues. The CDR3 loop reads CASSLIGETNYGYTF. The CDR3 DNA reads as TGTGCCAGCAGTTTAATCGGAGAAACTAACTATGGCTACACCTTC.

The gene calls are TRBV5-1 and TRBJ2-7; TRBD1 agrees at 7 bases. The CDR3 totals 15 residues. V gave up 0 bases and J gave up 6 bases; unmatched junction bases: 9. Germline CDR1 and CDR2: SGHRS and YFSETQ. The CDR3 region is CASSLAGAGGIEQYF. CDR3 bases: TGCGCCAGCAGCTTGGCCGGGGCAGGGGGAATCGAGCAGTACTTC.

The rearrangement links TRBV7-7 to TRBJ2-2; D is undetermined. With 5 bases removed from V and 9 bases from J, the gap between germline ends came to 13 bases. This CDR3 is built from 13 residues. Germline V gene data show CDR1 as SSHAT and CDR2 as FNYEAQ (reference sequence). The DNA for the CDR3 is TGTGCCAGCAGCCCAGACCCAGACAGGGAGCTGTTTTTT. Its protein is CASSPDPDRELFF.

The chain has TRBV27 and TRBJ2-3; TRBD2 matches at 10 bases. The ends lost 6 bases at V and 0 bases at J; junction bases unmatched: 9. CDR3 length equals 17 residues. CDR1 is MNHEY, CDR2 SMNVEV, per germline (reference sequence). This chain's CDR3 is CASSRTGLADSTDTQYF. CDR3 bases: TGTGCCAGCAGCCGAACCGGACTAGCGGACAGCACAGATACGCAGTATTTT.

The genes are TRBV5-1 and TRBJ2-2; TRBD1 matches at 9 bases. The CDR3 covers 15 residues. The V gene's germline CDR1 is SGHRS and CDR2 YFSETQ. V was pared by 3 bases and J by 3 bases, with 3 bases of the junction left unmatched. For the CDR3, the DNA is TGCGCCAGCAGCTCCGGGACAGGGTACACCGGGGAGCTGTTTTTT. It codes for CASSSGTGYTGELFF.

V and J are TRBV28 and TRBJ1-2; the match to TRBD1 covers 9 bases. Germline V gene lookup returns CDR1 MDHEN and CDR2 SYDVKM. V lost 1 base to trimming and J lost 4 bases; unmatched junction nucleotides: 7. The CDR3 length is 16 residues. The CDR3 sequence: CASSLYYSTGGYGYTF. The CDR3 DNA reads TGTGCCAGCAGTTTATACTATTCGACAGGGGGCTATGGCTACACCTTC.

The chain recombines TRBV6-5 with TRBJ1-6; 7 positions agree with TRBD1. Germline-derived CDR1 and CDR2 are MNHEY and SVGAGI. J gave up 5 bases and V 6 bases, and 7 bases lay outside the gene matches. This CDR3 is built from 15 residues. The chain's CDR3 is CASRIRQGHNSPLHF. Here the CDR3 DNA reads TGTGCCAGCAGGATAAGACAGGGACATAATTCACCCCTCCACTTT.

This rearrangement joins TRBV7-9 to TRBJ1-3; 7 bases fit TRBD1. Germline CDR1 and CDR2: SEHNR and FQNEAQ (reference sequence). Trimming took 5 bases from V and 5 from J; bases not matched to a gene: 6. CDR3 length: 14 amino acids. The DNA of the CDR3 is TGTGCCAGCAGCGGGGGGACAGCACGAAACACCATATATTTT. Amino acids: CASSGGTARNTIYF.

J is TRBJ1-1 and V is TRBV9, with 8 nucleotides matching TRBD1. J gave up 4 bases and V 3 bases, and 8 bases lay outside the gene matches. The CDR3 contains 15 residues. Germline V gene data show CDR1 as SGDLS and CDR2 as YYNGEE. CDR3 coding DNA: TGTGCCAGCAGCGGCCTTGGACAGGGACGCACTGAAGCTTTCTTT. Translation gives CASSGLGQGRTEAFF.